This T cell receptor (beta chain) was obtained from a study of human T cells and chemical hapten exposure. Study-level background: Doses of diphenylcyclopropenone went to the patients' scalps weekly throughout the roughly 25-week study. Upper-back patch tests with 0.01% DPC were read at 6 days.

The library tagged individual cDNA molecules with unique molecular identifiers. In TCRdb, the RACE reads were re-called with MiXCR into one record per CDR3 protein. The sample holds some 190,000 distinct CDR3 sequences; under 25% are singletons and the top ten take about 6.7%. The CDR3 runs 14 residues. J gave up 6 bases and V 10 bases, and 9 bases lay outside the gene matches. Germline CDR1 is ENHRY and CDR2 is SYGVKD. The time point here: patch test 1, 2 weeks after DPC sensitization. Treatment noted: therapeutic diphenylcyclopropenone sensitization with weekly scalp DPC. Ahead of applying each patch test, blood was sampled.

The starting material was whole blood, obtained in connection with sensitization to the hapten diphenylcyclopropenone (DPC). This rearrangement joins TRBV10-3 to TRBJ2-2, with TRBD1 identical over 9 bases. This TCR was recovered from a woman in her forties or fifties with alopecia areata. Some clones in this sample may be carry-over from other donors' samples. CDR3 bases: TGTGCCAGCCTCAGGGACAGGGACGCCGGGGAGCTGTTTTTT. It translates to CASLRDRDAGELFF.